The 30 T cell receptor beta chains below all came from one sample that was sequenced in a study of shared clonotypes between healthy human individuals (dated by TCRdb to 2018 to 2020). The receptor library was made with the immunoSEQ multiplex PCR assay. Drawn from immuneACCESS, this table holds only the in-frame rearrangements with V and J called that TCRdb kept. Clones are partly lost; checked studies trace under half to an unresolved V gene and leave the rest unexplained. In all, the sample holds over 700,000 clones, and just under 75% of those were seen once. The ten biggest clones cover around 1.7% of the sample. The sample comprised memory CD4+ T cells sorted from blood. The cell subset or site label corresponds to: CD45RA-negative fraction. The origin of the receptors is a woman in her 30s in good health.

The chain has TRBV2 and TRBJ2-3, with TRBD1 as a possible D gene (5 bases). The CDR3 has 16 residues. CDR1 is SNHLY, CDR2 FYNNEI, per germline. V lost 4 bases and J lost 0, with 14 bases in between. The CDR3 DNA follows: TGTGCCAGCAGTGGAATGGAGACAGTTAGCACAGATACGCAGTATTTT. It encodes CASSGMETVSTDTQYF.

The genes are TRBV27 and TRBJ2-3, with D maybe TRBD2 (5 bases). The germline V and J ends were trimmed by 3 bases and 0 bases, with 10 bases remaining between them. This CDR3 comprises 15 residues. CDR1 is MNHEY, CDR2 SMNVEV, per germline (reference sequence). Here the CDR3 DNA reads TGTGCCAGCAGTTTGCTCCGGGATAGCACAGATACGCAGTATTTT. Protein: CASSLLRDSTDTQYF.

The genes are TRBV6-5 and TRBJ2-7; D is perhaps TRBD1 or TRBD2 (5 bases each). Trimming removed 5 bases from V and 4 bases from J, with 15 bases in between. Per germline, CDR1 MNHEY and CDR2 SVGAGI. The CDR3 is 14 amino acids. The CDR3 region is CASSLPGRGYEQYF. Here the CDR3 DNA reads TGTGCCAGCAGTCTTCCGGGACGGGGATACGAGCAGTACTTC.

J is TRBJ2-3 and V is TRBV5-1; no reliable D call. Trimming shortened V by 2 bases and J by 4 bases, and 8 bases separated the two germline ends. This CDR3 is 13 amino acids long. Germline V gene lookup returns CDR1 SGHRS and CDR2 YFSETQ. CDR3 sequence (DNA): TGCGCCAGCAGCTTTATGGAATCAGATACGCAGTATTTT. Translated, it gives CASSFMESDTQYF.

This rearrangement joins TRBV2 to TRBJ2-1; 7 nucleotides align to TRBD1. This CDR3 region has 15 residues. Per the germline V gene, CDR1 is SNHLY and CDR2 is FYNNEI. V shed 4 bases and J 2 bases; nucleotides not matched to a gene: 5. CDR3 in amino acids: CASSVDQGAYNEQFF. For the CDR3, the DNA is TGTGCCAGCAGTGTCGACCAGGGGGCCTACAATGAGCAGTTCTTC.

About this clone: The same CDR3 is also encoded by other DNA sequences in this sample. The chain is built from TRBV30 and TRBJ2-5; 9 bases match TRBD1. V trimming: 3 bases; J trimming: 4 bases; junction bases outside the gene matches: 9. Germline V CDR1 and CDR2: GTSNPN, SVGIG (reference sequence). CDR3 length equals 15 residues. This chain's CDR3 is CAWSPGGQGLETQYF. The CDR3 DNA follows: TGTGCCTGGAGCCCCGGGGGACAGGGATTAGAGACCCAGTACTTC.

The V call is TRBV29-1, the J call TRBJ2-3; D possibly corresponds to TRBD1 (6 bases). The CDR3 covers 14 residues. Germline V gene sequence: CDR1 SQVTM, CDR2 ANQGSEA. Trimming took off 4 bases at V and 6 bases at J, with 17 bases between the two ends. The CDR3 is CSVVRGQTGDTQYF. As DNA, the CDR3 is TGCAGCGTTGTACGTGGACAGACTGGGGATACGCAGTATTTT.

CDR3 protein: CASSVQGWENIQYF. DNA of the CDR3: TGCGCCAGCAGCGTACAGGGGTGGGAAAACATTCAGTACTTC. This chain connects TRBV5-1 to TRBJ2-4; the match to TRBD1 covers 7 bases. CDR1 and CDR2 (germline): SGHRS, YFSETQ. With V trimmed by 4 bases and J by 5 bases, 6 bases remained unmatched. CDR3 size: 14 residues.

The chain recombines TRBV27 with TRBJ1-1; the D is unclear. The CDR3 consists of 11 residues. Germline V lookup: CDR1 MNHEY, CDR2 SMNVEV (reference sequence). Trimming stripped 9 bases from V and 2 bases from J, with 7 bases between. The CDR3 sequence is CASWRNTEAFF. DNA for the CDR3: TGTGCCAGTTGGAGAAACACTGAAGCTTTCTTT.

This chain connects TRBV15 to TRBJ1-1, with D perhaps TRBD1 (5 bases). Per germline, CDR1 LNHNV and CDR2 YYDKDF (reference sequence). Trimming cost V 1 base and J 4 bases, with 10 bases left between them. This CDR3 region has 14 residues. The DNA of the CDR3 is TGTGCCACCAGCAGAGGAGGAGGGGTCACTGAAGCTTTCTTT. This translates into CATSRGGGVTEAFF.

This rearrangement joins TRBV7-2 to TRBJ2-7; D is uncertain. The CDR3 length is 14 residues. The V end lost 2 bases, the J end lost 5 bases, and 13 bases lay between the germline ends. The germline V gene encodes CDR1 SGHTA and CDR2 FQGNSA. This CDR3 is CASSLWWQTHEQYF. CDR3 DNA: TGTGCCAGCAGCTTATGGTGGCAGACGCACGAGCAGTACTTC.

The genes are TRBV7-2 and TRBJ2-1; unclear D gene. The CDR3 loop spans 11 amino acids. Germline-derived CDR1 and CDR2 are SGHTA and FQGNSA. V shed 6 bases and J shed 4 bases, with 4 bases lying between them. The CDR3 region has the DNA TGTGCCAGCAGACAATACAATGAGCAGTTCTTC. It codes for CASRQYNEQFF.

J is TRBJ2-3 and V is TRBV28; unclear D gene. The germline gives CDR1 MDHEN, CDR2 SYDVKM. The CDR3 length is 15 residues. V was trimmed by 2 bases and J by 1 base, leaving 10 bases between them. The CDR3 region is CASSLKGMGTDTQYF. The CDR3 DNA reads TGTGCCAGCAGTTTAAAGGGAATGGGCACAGATACGCAGTATTTT.

The chain combines TRBV5-1 with TRBJ1-1; possible D gene TRBD1, 6 bases. V shed 4 bases and J shed 1 base, with 14 bases lying between them. The CDR3 covers 15 residues. Looked up from germline, CDR1 is SGHRS and CDR2 is YFSETQ. The CDR3 is CASSLDRIQNTEAFF. The CDR3 nucleotides are TGCGCCAGCAGCCTAGACAGGATTCAGAACACTGAAGCTTTCTTT.

This clone was detected only a few times. Other nucleotide sequences in the sample specify the same CDR3. The DNA of the CDR3 is TGTGCCAGCAGTGAACTAGCGGGGTACAATGAGCAGTTCTTC. It is translated as CASSELAGYNEQFF. The chain joins TRBV6-4 to TRBJ2-1; the match to TRBD2 covers 10 bases. V lost 3 bases, J lost 4 bases, and 0 bases stayed unmatched. Germline V gives CDR1 MRHNA, CDR2 SNTAGT. This CDR3 has 14 amino acids.

As concerns this clone: Within the sample, other DNA sequences also encode this same CDR3. V and J are TRBV18 and TRBJ1-2; D is undetermined. Germline V lookup: CDR1 KGHSH, CDR2 LQKENI. The CDR3 length is 13 residues. V lost 3 bases and J 1 base, leaving 6 bases between the germline ends. The CDR3 is CASSPDGNYGYTF. In DNA, the CDR3 is TGTGCCAGCTCACCCGATGGTAACTATGGCTACACCTTC.

The CDR3 is CASSSDRTNSPLHF. DNA of the CDR3: TGTGCCAGCAGCTCGGACAGAACCAATTCACCCCTCCACTTT. V and J are TRBV11-2 and TRBJ1-6; the D gene is possibly TRBD1 (6 bases). CDR3 size: 14 residues. Trimming removed 4 bases at V and 7 bases at J, with 11 bases between. CDR1 and CDR2 (germline): SGHAT, FQNNGV.

The chain employs TRBV27 and TRBJ1-5; a weak D match, TRBD1 (6 bases). Germline CDR1 and CDR2: MNHEY and SMNVEV (reference sequence). V was clipped by 8 bases and J by 7 bases, with 15 bases between them. The CDR3 contains 13 residues. The CDR3 coding sequence is TGTGCCAGCGGCCCACAGGGAGGCCAGCCCCAGCATTTT. As protein: CASGPQGGQPQHF.

The chain links TRBV2 to TRBJ2-3; D is perhaps TRBD2 (5 bases). The ends were cut back, 0 bases at V and 1 base at J, with 8 bases in the middle. The CDR3 consists of 15 residues. CDR1 and CDR2 from the germline V gene are SNHLY and FYNNEI. The CDR3 DNA reads as TGTGCCAGCAGTGAAGCTGGCGGGCGCACAGATACGCAGTATTTT. Its translation: CASSEAGGRTDTQYF.

The rearrangement uses TRBV28 and TRBJ1-4, with D perhaps TRBD1 (6 bases). This CDR3 spans 16 amino acids. The germline CDR1 and CDR2 sequences are MDHEN and SYDVKM. V dropped 3 bases and J dropped 5 bases, with 16 bases sitting between them. The CDR3 sequence is CASSFGGLGLNEKLFF. The CDR3 DNA reads as TGTGCCAGCAGTTTCGGGGGCCTCGGGCTGAATGAAAAACTGTTTTTT.

This clone came up a few times. V usage is TRBV30 and J usage is TRBJ1-1, with D hard to call. Germline V lookup: CDR1 GTSNPN, CDR2 SVGIG (reference sequence). V was cut by 2 bases and J by 1 base, with 14 bases left in between. The CDR3 is made up of 15 amino acids. DNA for the CDR3: TGTGCCTGGAGTACCCCTCTCCATCGGAACACTGAAGCTTTCTTT. The encoded protein is CAWSTPLHRNTEAFF.

The gene calls are TRBV7-7 and TRBJ2-5; D gene uncertain. CDR1 and CDR2 (germline): SSHAT, FNYEAQ (reference sequence). The V gene lost 5 bases and the J gene lost 4 bases, with 11 bases spanning the gap. There are 13 residues in the CDR3. CDR3 DNA: TGTGCCAGCAGCCCCGACTGGCGAGAGACCCAGTACTTC. Protein: CASSPDWRETQYF.

This clone was seen once. The rearrangement joins TRBV7-6 to TRBJ2-1; the D gene could be TRBD1 or TRBD2 (5 bases each). This CDR3 contains 15 residues. Trimming took off 5 bases at V and 3 bases at J, with 14 bases between the two ends. Germline V gene sequence: CDR1 SGHVS, CDR2 FNYEAQ. Here the CDR3 DNA reads TGTGCCAGCAGCCTTACCGGGACCCTCTACAATGAGCAGTTCTTC. It is translated as CASSLTGTLYNEQFF.

This chain connects TRBV19 to TRBJ2-1; TRBD2 matches 10 bases. Germline CDR1 is LNHDA and CDR2 is SQIVND (reference sequence). J gave up 4 bases and V 6 bases, and 9 bases lay outside the gene matches. The CDR3 is 16 residues long. Here the CDR3 DNA reads TGTGCCAGTAGACAGCTCGGACTAGCGGTATACAATGAGCAGTTCTTC. Protein: CASRQLGLAVYNEQFF.

The chain recombines TRBV15 with TRBJ1-1, with D perhaps matching TRBD1 (6 bases). The CDR3 is made up of 15 amino acids. The V gene's germline CDR1 is LNHNV and CDR2 YYDKDF (reference sequence). V was cut by 1 base and J by 2 bases, with 11 bases left in between. In DNA, the CDR3 is TGTGCCACCAGCAGAGGGGCACAGGGAAACACTGAAGCTTTCTTT. It codes for CATSRGAQGNTEAFF. Full variable domain (missing parts from reference TRBV15 and TRBJ1-1): DAMVIQNPRYQVTQFGKPVTLSCSQTLNHNVMYWYQQKSSQAPKLLFHYYDKDFNNEADTPDNFQSRRPNTSFCFLDIRSPGLGDTAMYLCATSRGAQGNTEAFFGQGTRLTVV.

The chain carries TRBV7-2 and TRBJ2-1; D uncertain. This CDR3 has 15 residues. With 1 base removed from V and 2 bases from J, the gap between germline ends came to 9 bases. Germline CDR1 is SGHTA and CDR2 is FQGNSA. CDR3 residues: CASSLEMGTYNEQFF. In DNA form, the CDR3 reads TGTGCCAGCAGCTTAGAAATGGGAACCTACAATGAGCAGTTCTTC.

V gene TRBV28 combines with J gene TRBJ2-7, with D perhaps matching TRBD1 (6 bases). CDR3 length: 13 amino acids. Germline assignment: CDR1 MDHEN and CDR2 SYDVKM. The V end was cut by 4 bases, the J end by 3 bases, with 10 bases between. CDR3 DNA: TGTGCCAGCAGTTCCGGACAGTTCTACGAGCAGTACTTC. Amino acid sequence: CASSSGQFYEQYF.

In its sample, this clone was seen once. The chain links TRBV5-1 to TRBJ2-2, with D uncertain. Trimming left V 0 bases short and J 5 bases short, with 11 bases between. Germline assignment: CDR1 SGHRS and CDR2 YFSETQ. CDR3 size: 15 residues. In DNA, the CDR3 is TGCGCCAGCAGCTTGGTCGCGAGTTCGACCGGGGAGCTGTTTTTT. Translated: CASSLVASSTGELFF.

Written as DNA, the CDR3 is TGCGCCAGCGGGGTTGGTGACAGATCGAATTCACCCCTCCACTTT. Residues: CASGVGDRSNSPLHF. V gene TRBV5-1 combines with J gene TRBJ1-6; tentative D call: TRBD1 (5 bases). The CDR3 runs to 15 residues. The germline CDR1 and CDR2 sequences are SGHRS and YFSETQ. V was clipped by 7 bases and J by 7 bases, with 18 bases between them. Full variable domain (remainder filled in from reference TRBV5-1 and TRBJ1-6): KAGVTQTPRYLIKTRGQQVTLSCSPISGHRSVSWYQQTPGQGLQFLFEYFSETQRNKGNFPGRFSGRQFSNSRSEMNVSTLELGDSALYLCASGVGDRSNSPLHFGNGTRLTVT.

This chain links TRBV11-3 with TRBJ2-7; 7 bases align to TRBD2. The V gene's germline CDR1 is SGHNT and CDR2 YENEEA. The CDR3 spans 14 residues. With V trimmed by 1 base and J by 3 bases, 3 bases remained unmatched. This CDR3 reads CASSLGPSGYEQYF. The CDR3 nucleotides read TGTGCCAGCAGCTTAGGTCCTAGCGGCTACGAGCAGTACTTC.